The text below deals with one TCR beta chain. Its antigen has not been determined. No clone much larger than this one lies a single base away; base qualities are absent. This entry is derived from a study of shared clonotypes between healthy human individuals (dated by TCRdb to between 2020 and 2021). For the wider study: The cohort included a few men and a couple of women between 18 and 49 years of age. To estimate repertoire size and how much clonotype sharing occurs between individuals, the study deeply sequenced the blood TCR repertoires of five healthy adults. Different laboratories and diverse techniques were used to prepare libraries and sequence TCR repertoires, to increase sequencing depth and limit assay-specific biases. Between about 0.9 and 9 billion PBMCs per donor were obtained by leukapheresis.

Including the terminal cysteine and phenylalanine, the CDR3 comprises 16 residues. Just the 48-base CDR3 DNA is kept, in frame starting at base 1. As encoded in the germline V gene, CDR1 is MDHEN while CDR2 is SYDVKM. Study-wide conclusions, independent of this receptor: The small number of donors limited the genetic and exposure-history diversity represented. Sampling was restricted to blood, and TCR repertoires in tissues likely differ from the TCR repertoires found in blood. Based on pairwise subsampling, the degree of clonotype sharing among donors was expected to be affected by sequencing depth.

Using the deep immunoSEQ assay, TCR CDR3 regions were amplified from genomic DNA by multiplex PCR. For each cell subset, the extracted genomic DNA was distributed evenly across all wells of several immunoSEQ 96-well plates, and each plate served as one replicate. For unsorted PBMC, 250 to 300 ng of genomic DNA, equivalent to roughly 30,000 T cell genomes, went into each replicate PCR. Ten immunoSEQ deep assay plates were used to sequence unsorted PBMC genomic DNA. The purified libraries were quantified using a Qubit 3.0 fluorometer, sized with a Bioanalyzer 2100, and then quantified again using the KAPA Library Quantification kit. Each immunoSEQ 96-well plate was sequenced on its own single-read 150-cycle Illumina NextSeq 550 flow cell. The authors' pipeline ran thus. The immunoSEQ output contained only junctional sequences without quality scores, so filtering could not match that applied to full-length reads. To assign V/J genes and CDR3, sequences were annotated against IMGT germline references using PyIR, a Python wrapper for IgBLAST v1.9. Reads with weak V/J assignments (E-value above 1e-6), missing CDR3, stop codons, out-of-frame junctions, or ambiguous translated residues were removed. V3J clonotypes were defined as sequences sharing the same inferred V gene, J gene, and CDR3 amino acid sequence. Percentage overlap between repertoires was computed as shared unique clonotypes divided by the size of the smaller repertoire. Richness of each repertoire was evaluated using RTK rarefaction, the Chao1 estimator, and Recon v2.1 estimates of unobserved clonotypes. Not all clones reach the TCRdb copy of this immuneACCESS table, which keeps in-frame sequences only. Checked studies attribute under half of the gap to unresolved V genes and leave the rest unexplained. The V and J calls and clone size were taken over from that table, and D and trimming were inferred from the DNA. The sample table records under 600,000 clones; over 75% of these occur just once. Jointly, the top ten make up 9.5% to 15% of the sample.

The donors were healthy, HIV-negative adults with no recently reported acute infections or vaccinations. Every donor was a Caucasian adult living in Nashville, Tennessee, USA. For unsorted samples, 75 million to 100 million PBMCs were counted and genomic DNA was extracted with the QIAamp DNA Blood Mini kit. Blood was collected by leukapheresis, and PBMCs were isolated by Ficoll-Histopaque density gradient centrifugation and then cryopreserved in liquid nitrogen vapor phase. The chain couples TRBV28 to TRBJ2-5, with TRBD2 matching 14 junction bases. TRBJ2-7 matches the DNA end more closely, so the J call is doubtful. This clonotype was sampled from a middle-aged woman in good health. Some clones in this sample may be carry-over from other donors' samples. The sample consisted of PBMCs. In nucleotides, the sequence is TGTGCCAGCAGCCTAGGGACTAGCGGGAGTACTTACGAGCAGTACTTC. The resulting protein is CASSLGTSGSTYEQYF.